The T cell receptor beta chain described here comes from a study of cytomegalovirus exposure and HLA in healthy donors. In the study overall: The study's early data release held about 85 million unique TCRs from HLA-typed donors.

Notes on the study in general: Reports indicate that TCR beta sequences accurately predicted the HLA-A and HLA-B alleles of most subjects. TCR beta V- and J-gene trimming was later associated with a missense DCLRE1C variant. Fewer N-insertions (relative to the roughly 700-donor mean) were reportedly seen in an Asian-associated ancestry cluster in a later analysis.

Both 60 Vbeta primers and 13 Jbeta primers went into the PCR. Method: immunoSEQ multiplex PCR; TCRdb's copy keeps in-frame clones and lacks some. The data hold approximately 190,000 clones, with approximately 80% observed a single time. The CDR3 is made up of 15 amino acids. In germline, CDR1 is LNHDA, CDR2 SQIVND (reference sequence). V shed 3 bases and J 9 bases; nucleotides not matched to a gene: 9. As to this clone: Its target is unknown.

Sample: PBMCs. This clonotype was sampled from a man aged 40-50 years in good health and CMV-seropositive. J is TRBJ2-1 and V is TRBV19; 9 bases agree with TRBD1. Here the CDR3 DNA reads TGTGCCAGTAGTATTAGGGACAGGGATAATGGTGAGCAGTTCTTC. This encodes CASSIRDRDNGEQFF.